The clone carrying this T cell receptor beta chain appeared a few times. The CDR3 runs to 9 residues. Germline CDR1 DFQATT, CDR2 SNEGSKA (reference sequence). The V and J ends lost 6 bases and 14 bases respectively, with 11 bases between them. The data originate from a study of blood T cell repertoires in COVID-19. Study-wide context: PBMCs, B-cell-depleted T cells, or T cells were the source of the cDNA or gDNA that made up the material.

Under the authors' procedure: Amplification of reference gene primers was used by the study to estimate nucleated cell counts. Assay used: immunoSEQ multiplex PCR; TCRdb lists only in-frame clones, some missing. V and J calls and clone size follow that table, whereas D and trimming were derived from the DNA. The data show some 250,000 clones, with roughly four fifths seen just once and approximately 4% held by the top ten. The source is a man aged 45-65 years with active or convalescent COVID-19. The rearrangement uses TRBV20-1 and TRBJ2-1; D is unresolved. Sequencing was done on a sample of peripheral blood. This chain's CDR3 is CSAARREFF. The CDR3 DNA reads as TGCAGTGCAGCCCGTCGGGAGTTCTTC.